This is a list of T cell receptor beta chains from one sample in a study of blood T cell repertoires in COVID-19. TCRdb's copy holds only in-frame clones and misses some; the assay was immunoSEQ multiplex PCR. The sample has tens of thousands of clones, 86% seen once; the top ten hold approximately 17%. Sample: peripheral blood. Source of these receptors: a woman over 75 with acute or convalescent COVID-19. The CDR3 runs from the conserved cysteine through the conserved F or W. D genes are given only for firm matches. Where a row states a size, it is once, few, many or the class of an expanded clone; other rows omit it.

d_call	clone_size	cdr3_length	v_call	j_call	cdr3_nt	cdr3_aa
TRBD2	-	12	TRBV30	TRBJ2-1	TGTGCCTGGAACCTAGCGGGATTTGAGCAGTTCTTC	CAWNLAGFEQFF
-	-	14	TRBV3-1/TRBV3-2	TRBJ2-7	TGTGCCAGCAGCCAAGGCAGGTTCTCCTACGAGCAGTACTTC	CASSQGRFSYEQYF
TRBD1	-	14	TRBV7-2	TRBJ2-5	TGTGCCAGCAGCAGGGGACAGTCACAAGAGACCCAGTACTTC	CASSRGQSQETQYF
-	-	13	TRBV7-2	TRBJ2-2	TGTGCCAGCAGACCCCAGGACACCGGGGAGCTGTTTTTT	CASRPQDTGELFF
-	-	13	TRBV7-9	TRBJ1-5	TGTGCCAGCAGCTCTAATAGCAATCAGCCCCAGCATTTT	CASSSNSNQPQHF
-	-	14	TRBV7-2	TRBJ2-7	TGTGCCAGCAGCTTAGCTGGGGGGATTGGCGAGCAGTACTTC	CASSLAGGIGEQYF
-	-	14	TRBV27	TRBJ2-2	TGTGCCAGCAGTTCCCTCGGAGGCACGACCGAGCTGTTTTTT	CASSSLGGTTELFF
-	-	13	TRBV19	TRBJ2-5	TGTGCCAGTAGTAACCTCGAACAGGAGACCCAGTACTTC	CASSNLEQETQYF
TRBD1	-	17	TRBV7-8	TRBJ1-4	TGTGCCAGCAGCTTAGCGGGGGGGGGACAGGTACGAGAAAAACTGTTTTTT	CASSLAGGGQVREKLFF
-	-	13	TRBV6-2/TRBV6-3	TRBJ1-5	TGTGCCAGCAGTTACACTGGGCATCAGCCCCAGCATTTT	CASSYTGHQPQHF
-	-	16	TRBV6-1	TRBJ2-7	TGTGCCAGCAGTGAGGGCTGGGGGGAGGACGTGTACGAGCAGTACTTC	CASSEGWGEDVYEQYF
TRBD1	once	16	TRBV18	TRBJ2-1	TGTGCCAGCTCACCAAGACAGGGCATATTGGGGGATGAGCAGTTCTTC	CASSPRQGILGDEQFF
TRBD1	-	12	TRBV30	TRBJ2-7	TGTGCCTGGTCCGGACAGGAATACGAGCAGTACTTC	CAWSGQEYEQYF
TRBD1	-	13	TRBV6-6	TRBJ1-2	TGTGCCAGCAGTTACTCGGACAGGGACGGCTACACCTTC	CASSYSDRDGYTF
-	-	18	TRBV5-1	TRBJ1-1	TGCGCCAGCAGCCCCGGGGGCGGGAGTAGCATTTGGGCGACTGAAGCTTTCTTT	CASSPGGGSSIWATEAFF
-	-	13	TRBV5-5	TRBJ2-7	TGTGCCAGCAGCAAGCAGGGTACCCACGAGCAGTACTTC	CASSKQGTHEQYF
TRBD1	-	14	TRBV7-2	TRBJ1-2	TGTGCCAGCAGCTCAGGGACAGGGGGCGAAGGCTACACCTTC	CASSSGTGGEGYTF
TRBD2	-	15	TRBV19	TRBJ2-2	TGTGCCAGTAGCATTAGCGGGAGTGGCACCGGGGAGCTGTTTTTT	CASSISGSGTGELFF
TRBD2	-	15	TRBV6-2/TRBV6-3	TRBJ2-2	TGTGCCAGCAGTTACCTAGCGGGGGGCACCGGGGAGCTGTTTTTT	CASSYLAGGTGELFF
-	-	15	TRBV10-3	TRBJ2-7	TGTGCCATCAGTGAGGGGCGATCAAGGCTGGACGAGCAGTACTTC	CAISEGRSRLDEQYF
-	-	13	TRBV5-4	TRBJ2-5	TGTGCCAGCAGCTTGCCTAGGCAAGAGACCCAGTACTTC	CASSLPRQETQYF
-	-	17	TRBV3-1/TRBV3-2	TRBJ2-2	TGTGCCAGCAGCCTCAACCCGCGGTTCGCGAACACCGGGGAGCTGTTTTTT	CASSLNPRFANTGELFF
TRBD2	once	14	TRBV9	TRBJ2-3	TGTGCCAGCAGCTGGACTAGCTCAACAGATACGCAGTATTTT	CASSWTSSTDTQYF
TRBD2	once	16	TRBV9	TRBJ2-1	TGTGCCAGCAGCGTAGTGGCTAGCGGGGGGCCCAATGAGCAGTTCTTC	CASSVVASGGPNEQFF
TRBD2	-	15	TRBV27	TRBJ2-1	TGTGCCAGCAGTCCTAGCGGGGGGCCATACAATGAGCAGTTCTTC	CASSPSGGPYNEQFF
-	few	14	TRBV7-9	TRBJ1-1	TGTGCCAGCAGCTTATCACAGGCTAACACTGAAGCTTTCTTT	CASSLSQANTEAFF
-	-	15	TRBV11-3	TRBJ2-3	TGTGCCAGCAGCTTAGGCAGGGGAGGCACAGATACGCAGTATTTT	CASSLGRGGTDTQYF
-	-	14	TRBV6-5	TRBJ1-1	TGTGCCACCCTAGTGGGGGGGCGGAACACTGAAGCTTTCTTT	CATLVGGRNTEAFF
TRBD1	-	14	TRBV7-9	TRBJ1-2	TGTGCCAGCAGCTTAGCGTGGGACAGCTATGGCTACACCTTC	CASSLAWDSYGYTF
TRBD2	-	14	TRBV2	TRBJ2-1	TGTGCCAGCAGTTCGGGACTAGCGATCAATGAGCAGTTCTTC	CASSSGLAINEQFF
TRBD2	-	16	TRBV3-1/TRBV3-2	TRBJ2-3	TGTGCCAGCAGCCCCCAAATACTAGCGGGAACAGATACGCAGTATTTT	CASSPQILAGTDTQYF
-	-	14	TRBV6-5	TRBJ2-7	TGTGCCAGCAGTTACCTTGGCGGTACCTACGAGCAGTACTTC	CASSYLGGTYEQYF
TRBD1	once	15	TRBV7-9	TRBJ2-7	TGTGCCAGCAGCCTTACCGACAGGGCGCGCCACGAGCAGTACTTC	CASSLTDRARHEQYF
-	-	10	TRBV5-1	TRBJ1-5	TGCGCCAGCAGCGAGAGGCCCCAGCATTTT	CASSERPQHF
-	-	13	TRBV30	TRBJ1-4	TGTGCCTGGAGCGGGGGTATGGTTGAAAAACTGTTTTTT	CAWSGGMVEKLFF
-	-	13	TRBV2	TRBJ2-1	TGTGCCAGCAGTCCCACTATCCACAATGAGCAGTTCTTC	CASSPTIHNEQFF
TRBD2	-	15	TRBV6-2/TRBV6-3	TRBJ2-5	TGTGCCAGCAGTACCGGGACTAGCGACCAAGAGACCCAGTACTTC	CASSTGTSDQETQYF
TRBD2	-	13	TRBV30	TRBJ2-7	TGTGCCTGGAGGGGGACTAGCGGGGGGAAGCAGTACTTC	CAWRGTSGGKQYF
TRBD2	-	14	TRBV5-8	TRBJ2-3	TGTGCCAGCATACTTTGGGGGGGGGAACTCTCCCCGTATTTT	CASILWGGELSPYF
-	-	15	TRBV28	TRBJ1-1	TGTGCCAGCAGTCCTTTCCGACAAGGGGGAACTGAAGCTTTCTTT	CASSPFRQGGTEAFF
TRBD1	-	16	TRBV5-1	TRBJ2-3	TGCGCCAGCAGCCCAGGGACAGGGGGAACCACAGATACGCAGTATTTT	CASSPGTGGTTDTQYF
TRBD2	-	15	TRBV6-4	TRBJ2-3	TGTGCCAGCAGTGACAGCGGGGGGGCCACAGATACGCAGTATTTT	CASSDSGGATDTQYF
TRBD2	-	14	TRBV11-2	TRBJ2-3	TGTGCCAGCAGCTCCGGGGGGGCGCCAGATACGCAGTATTTT	CASSSGGAPDTQYF
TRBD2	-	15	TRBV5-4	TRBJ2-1	TGTGCCAGCCATAGCGGGGGGGCATTAGTGGATGAGCAGTTCTTC	CASHSGGALVDEQFF
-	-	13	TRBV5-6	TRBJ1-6	TGTGCCAGCAGCTTGGTTCGTTCGTCACCCCTCCACTTT	CASSLVRSSPLHF
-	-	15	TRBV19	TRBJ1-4	TGTGCCAGTAGTATTGGAGGGGTTAGGCATGAAAAACTGTTTTTT	CASSIGGVRHEKLFF
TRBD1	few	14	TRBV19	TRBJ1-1	TGTGCCAGTACCGGACAGGGCGGAAGCTTTGAAGCTTTCTTT	CASTGQGGSFEAFF
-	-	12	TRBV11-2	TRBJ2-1	TGTGCCAGCAGCTCCTCCACCCCCGAGTCGTTCTTC	CASSSSTPESFF
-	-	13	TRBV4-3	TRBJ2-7	TGCGCCAGCAGCCCAGAAACTTCCTACGAGCAGTACTTC	CASSPETSYEQYF
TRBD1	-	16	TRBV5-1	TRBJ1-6	TGCGCCAGCAGCTTGGCACAGGGGAGAAATAATTCACCCCTCCACTTT	CASSLAQGRNNSPLHF
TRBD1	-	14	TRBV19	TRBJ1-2	TGTGCCAGTAAAGGCATTCGACAGGGGACAGGCTACACCTTC	CASKGIRQGTGYTF
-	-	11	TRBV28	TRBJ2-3	TGTGCCAGCAGCAATTTAGATACGCAGTATTTT	CASSNLDTQYF
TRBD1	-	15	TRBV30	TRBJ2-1	TGTGCCTGGAGGGTCTTTGGGACAGGGGCCAATGAGCAGTTCTTC	CAWRVFGTGANEQFF
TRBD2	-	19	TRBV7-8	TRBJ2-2	TGTGCCAGCAGCCTAACTTTACCGACTAGCGGGAAGGGCACCGGGGAGCTGTTTTTT	CASSLTLPTSGKGTGELFF
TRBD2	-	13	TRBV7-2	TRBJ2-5	TGTGCCAGCAGCTACTGGGGGGGGGAGACCCAGTACTTC	CASSYWGGETQYF
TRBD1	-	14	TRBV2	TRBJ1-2	TGTGCCAGCACCGGACAGGGGCTCAACTATGGCTACACCTTC	CASTGQGLNYGYTF
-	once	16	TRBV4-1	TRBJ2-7	TGCGCCAGCAGCCAAGATGACGAGGGTCCTTGGCGCGAGCAGTACTTC	CASSQDDEGPWREQYF
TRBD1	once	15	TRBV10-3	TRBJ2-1	TGTGCCATCAGTTATCAGGACAGGGAATACAATGAGCAGTTCTTC	CAISYQDREYNEQFF
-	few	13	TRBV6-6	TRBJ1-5	TGTGCCAGTCAGGGGCCTAGCAATCAGCCCCAGCATTTT	CASQGPSNQPQHF
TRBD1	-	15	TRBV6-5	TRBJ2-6	TGTGCCACTGGACAGGGCGTCTCTGGGGCCAACGTCCTGACTTTC	CATGQGVSGANVLTF